Listed below are T cell receptor beta chains from one sample, sequenced in a study of T-cell memory formation after mild COVID-19. Each CDR3 protein gets one entry after TCRdb re-called the 5' RACE reads with MiXCR. The table records some 300,000 distinct CDR3 sequences, 20% to 25% of them present only once. Material: PBMCs or a T cell subset sorted from them (not recorded which). These receptors were obtained from a man younger than 35 who had mild COVID-19 (a few samples of this study predate the infection). Cell type and time point are not known. Both conserved end residues are part of each CDR3. Fields, in order: D gene, J gene, clone size, CDR3 length, V gene, CDR3 DNA, CDR3 protein. D genes are given only for firm matches. Clone size is given for some rows only: seen once, a few or many times, or a class if the clone is expanded.

TRBD1	TRBJ2-1	few	14	TRBV19	TGTGCCAGTAGTAAGGACAGGGTTTACAATGAGCAGTTCTTC	CASSKDRVYNEQFF
TRBD2	TRBJ2-3	many	15	TRBV9	TGTGCCAGCAGCTCGGCTAGCGGGGGTGCAGATACGCAGTATTTT	CASSSASGGADTQYF
TRBD1	TRBJ1-4	-	15	TRBV5-5	TGTGCCAGCAGATTCGACAGGGGAAATTATGAAAAACTGTTTTTT	CASRFDRGNYEKLFF
-	TRBJ1-5	few	15	TRBV7-8	TGTGCCAGCAGCTTTACGGTCGGGGGCAATCAGCCCCAGCATTTT	CASSFTVGGNQPQHF
TRBD2	TRBJ2-2	few	13	TRBV6-2/TRBV6-3	TGTGCCAGCAGTCCAAGACTAGCCCGGGAGCTGTTTTTT	CASSPRLARELFF
TRBD2	TRBJ2-5	-	14	TRBV20-1	TGCAGTGCACAACCGGGCGGCGGGGGAGAGACCCAGTACTTC	CSAQPGGGGETQYF
TRBD1	TRBJ1-1	many	15	TRBV10-3	TGTGCCATCAGTGAGCCGGGACAGGGGGGCACTGAAGCTTTCTTT	CAISEPGQGGTEAFF
-	TRBJ1-4	-	15	TRBV5-1	TGCGCCAGCAGCCTCACAGGGTTGGCTAATGAAAAACTGTTTTTT	CASSLTGLANEKLFF
TRBD1	TRBJ1-2	-	13	TRBV11-2	TGTGCCAGCAGCCTAGCCGGGACAGTTGGCTACACCTTC	CASSLAGTVGYTF
TRBD1	TRBJ1-6	-	13	TRBV7-8	TGTGCCAGTCAGACAGGGGTAGGGTCACCCCTCCACTTT	CASQTGVGSPLHF
-	TRBJ2-3	few	13	TRBV7-7	TGTGCTAGCAGCTTAGACCGGGTCGATACGCAGTATTTT	CASSLDRVDTQYF
TRBD1	TRBJ2-3	few	14	TRBV5-1	TGCGCCAGCAGCACGGGACAGGCGATAGATACGCAGTATTTT	CASSTGQAIDTQYF
-	TRBJ2-3	few	11	TRBV24-1	TGTGCCTCAGGGTTTGGAGATACGCAGTATTTT	CASGFGDTQYF
-	TRBJ2-5	few	13	TRBV20-1	TGCAGTGCCGGGCCGGGGGCCTGGGAGACCCAGTACTTC	CSAGPGAWETQYF
TRBD1	TRBJ1-2	-	13	TRBV7-2	TGTGCCAGCACAAGGACAGGGGAGCGTGGCTACACCTTC	CASTRTGERGYTF
TRBD1	TRBJ2-5	-	13	TRBV6-2/TRBV6-3	TGTGCCAGCAGTCCAGGGGACAGACTGACCCAGTACTTC	CASSPGDRLTQYF
-	TRBJ1-4	few	15	TRBV6-5	TGTGCCAGCAGTCCAAGCCGGCGCCTGGATAAAAAACTGTTTTTT	CASSPSRRLDKKLFF
TRBD1	TRBJ1-2	few	13	TRBV5-5	TGTGCCAGCAGCTTGTCCGGGACAGGCGGCTACACCTTC	CASSLSGTGGYTF
-	TRBJ1-1	-	13	TRBV29-1	TGCAGCGCTGAGGGACCGATGAACACTGAAGCTTTCTTT	CSAEGPMNTEAFF
TRBD1	TRBJ1-1	few	17	TRBV5-1	TGCGCCAGCAGCTCAAGGACAGGTCAAATAATGAACACTGAAGCTTTCTTT	CASSSRTGQIMNTEAFF
TRBD1	TRBJ2-3	few	17	TRBV20-1	TGCAGTGCTCCGGGGACAGGGGGCCTCACTAGCACAGATACGCAGTATTTT	CSAPGTGGLTSTDTQYF
-	TRBJ1-2	few	15	TRBV4-3	TGCGCCAGCAGCCCGACCGCGGGGGGGAACTATGGCTACACCTTC	CASSPTAGGNYGYTF
TRBD1	TRBJ1-1	-	15	TRBV19	TGTGCCAGTAGTATAGATGAGGACAGGCCCACTGAAGCTTTCTTT	CASSIDEDRPTEAFF
-	TRBJ1-2	few	13	TRBV20-1	TGCAGTGCTCATTCACAGGGCGGCTATGGCTACACCTTC	CSAHSQGGYGYTF
TRBD1	TRBJ2-1	few	14	TRBV12-3/TRBV12-4	TGTGCCAGCAGTTTATTCAGGGGGCAGAATGAGCAGTTCTTC	CASSLFRGQNEQFF
TRBD1	TRBJ2-7	-	15	TRBV6-5	TGTGCCAGCAGTCAAAGGACAGGGAACACCTACGAGCAGTACTTC	CASSQRTGNTYEQYF
TRBD2	TRBJ2-7	-	13	TRBV13	TGTGCCAGCAGCCCTCGGACTAGCTACGAGCAGTACTTC	CASSPRTSYEQYF
TRBD1	TRBJ2-7	few	15	TRBV6-6	TGTGCCAGCAGCAAAAGGGGGCCTAGCTCCTACGAGCAGTACTTC	CASSKRGPSSYEQYF
TRBD2	TRBJ2-1	few	16	TRBV7-6	TGTGCCAGCAGCTTAAGCGGGGGACTGACCTACAATGAGCAGTTCTTC	CASSLSGGLTYNEQFF
-	TRBJ1-5	few	16	TRBV10-3	TGTGCCATCAGTGAGTCTGAGGGAGGGGAGGATCAGCCCCAGCATTTT	CAISESEGGEDQPQHF
TRBD1	TRBJ1-2	few	13	TRBV5-1	TGCGCCAGCAGCACTACAGGGGGTGATGGCTACACCTTC	CASSTTGGDGYTF
TRBD1	TRBJ2-7	-	17	TRBV29-1	TGCAGCGTAAGGACCGGGACAGGGATAACAAGTTCCGTCGAGCAGTACTTC	CSVRTGTGITSSVEQYF
TRBD1	TRBJ2-2	-	16	TRBV7-9	TGTGCCAGCAGCTTAGCGACAGGGGATCACACCGGGGAGCTGTTTTTT	CASSLATGDHTGELFF
-	TRBJ2-4	few	13	TRBV12-3/TRBV12-4	TGTGCCAGCAGTTTTGGTTCGGGTGACATTCAGTACTTC	CASSFGSGDIQYF
-	TRBJ2-2	many	12	TRBV2	TGTGCCAGCAGTGCAGACACCGGGGAGCTGTTTTTT	CASSADTGELFF
TRBD2	TRBJ2-7	few	16	TRBV5-1	TGCGCCAGCAGCCCGCACGGAGGACTAGCGGTCTACGAGCAGTACTTC	CASSPHGGLAVYEQYF
TRBD2	TRBJ2-5	-	16	TRBV6-2/TRBV6-3	TGTGCCAGCACTGCCACGGGGACTATTCTTAGAGAGACCCAGTACTTC	CASTATGTILRETQYF
-	TRBJ1-2	-	12	TRBV12-3/TRBV12-4	TGTGCCAGCAGTTTCGGTTCCTTAGGCTACACCTTC	CASSFGSLGYTF
-	TRBJ1-1	-	14	TRBV6-2/TRBV6-3	TGTGCCAGCACCCCGGGGGAGTTGAACACTGAAGCTTTCTTT	CASTPGELNTEAFF
-	TRBJ2-1	few	16	TRBV6-5	TGTGCCAGCAGTGTGGGGGGACTCCACTCCTACAATGAGCAGTTCTTC	CASSVGGLHSYNEQFF
-	TRBJ1-2	-	17	TRBV7-3	TGTGCCAGCAGCCGCACTCCTACAACCGCTCTTGACTATGGCTACACCTTC	CASSRTPTTALDYGYTF
TRBD2	TRBJ2-7	few	15	TRBV5-1	TGCGCCAGCAGCTTGGTCGAAGCGGGGGCCTACGAGCAGTACTTC	CASSLVEAGAYEQYF
-	TRBJ1-5	few	15	TRBV20-1	TGCAGTGCTAGAATTCAGGGGCGGGGGAATCAGCCCCAGCATTTT	CSARIQGRGNQPQHF
-	TRBJ2-7	-	12	TRBV7-9	TGTGCCATAGGGGGTAACTCCTACGAGCAGTACTTC	CAIGGNSYEQYF
TRBD2	TRBJ2-5	few	14	TRBV4-2	TGTGCCAGCAGCCCTAGCGGACCCCAAGAGACCCAGTACTTC	CASSPSGPQETQYF
-	TRBJ1-6	few	16	TRBV7-6	TGTGCCAGCAGCTTAGGTTCCCGGGGGGCTAATTCACCCCTCCACTTT	CASSLGSRGANSPLHF
-	TRBJ1-1	few	14	TRBV5-1	TGCGCCAGCAGCCCCACGGCAGGCGGGACTGAAGCTTTCTTT	CASSPTAGGTEAFF
-	TRBJ2-3	few	16	TRBV7-9	TGTGCCAGCAGCCATAGCCGGGGGTTTCCCACAGATACGCAGTATTTT	CASSHSRGFPTDTQYF
-	TRBJ2-2	few	12	TRBV28	TGTGCCAGCAATGAGGAGGCCGGGGAGCTGTTTTTT	CASNEEAGELFF
-	TRBJ1-3	-	15	TRBV9	TGTGCCAGCAGCGTACACGGGAACTCTGGAAACACCATATATTTT	CASSVHGNSGNTIYF